This is a list of T cell receptor beta chains from one sample in a study of shared clonotypes between healthy human individuals. Method: immunoSEQ multiplex PCR; TCRdb's copy keeps in-frame clones and lacks some. The repertoire holds under 2,000,000 clones, with about 95% as singletons. The specimen was naive CD8+ T cells sorted from blood. The receptors were sampled from a man younger than 35 in good health. Each CDR3 is given with its conserved first and last residue. The D gene is left open where the match is weak. Size is stated for part of the rows, as once, few or many counts, or as a class when the clone is expanded.

>NA|NA|TRBJ2-7|TRBV4-1
CASSQVIGGSYEQYF
TGCGCCAGCAGCCAAGTAATCGGTGGGTCCTACGAGCAGTACTTC
>TRBD1|NA|TRBJ1-5|TRBV27
CASSFRGQNQPQHF
TGTGCCAGCAGTTTCAGGGGGCAAAATCAGCCCCAGCATTTT
>TRBD1|NA|TRBJ2-2|TRBV7-9
CASSSVTGGGNTGELFF
TGTGCCAGCAGCTCCGTGACAGGGGGTGGTAACACCGGGGAGCTGTTTTTT
>NA|NA|TRBJ2-5|TRBV7-9
CASSLGPGQRETQYF
TGTGCCAGCAGCTTGGGGCCGGGACAAAGAGAGACCCAGTACTTC
>NA|NA|TRBJ2-7|TRBV6-5
CASSYDGAEQYF
TGTGCCAGCAGTTACGATGGGGCCGAGCAGTACTTC
>NA|NA|TRBJ2-5|TRBV5-6
CASSSRTGWRTQYF
TGTGCCAGCAGTTCCCGGACTGGCTGGAGAACCCAGTACTTC
>NA|NA|TRBJ2-1|TRBV4-3
CASSQEVAADEQFF
TGCGCCAGCAGCCAAGAGGTTGCGGCCGATGAGCAGTTCTTC
>TRBD1|NA|TRBJ2-7|TRBV30
CAWSIKPGQGAYEQYF
TGTGCCTGGAGTATTAAACCGGGACAGGGGGCCTACGAGCAGTACTTC
>NA|NA|TRBJ1-2|TRBV27
CASSLSRVTSYGYTF
TGTGCCAGCAGTTTATCGAGGGTAACCTCCTATGGCTACACCTTC
>NA|NA|TRBJ1-2|TRBV27
CASSSEVGDALYGYTF
TGTGCCAGCAGTAGTGAGGTGGGGGACGCCCTTTATGGCTACACCTTC
>NA|NA|TRBJ1-1|TRBV5-1
CASSFGGEDTEAFF
TGCGCCAGCAGCTTCGGGGGTGAGGACACTGAAGCTTTCTTT
>NA|NA|TRBJ2-3|TRBV5-1
CASSLAVLSSTDTQYF
TGCGCCAGCAGCTTGGCCGTGTTGTCTAGCACAGATACGCAGTATTTT
>NA|NA|TRBJ1-1|TRBV10-3
CATSGGDNTEAFF
TGTGCCACATCGGGCGGAGATAACACTGAAGCTTTCTTT
>NA|NA|TRBJ1-2|TRBV5-6
CASSFLETGYGYTF
TGTGCCAGCAGCTTCCTCGAGACGGGGTATGGCTACACCTTC
>NA|NA|TRBJ2-7|TRBV5-1
CASSLFGTSYEQYF
TGCGCCAGCAGCTTGTTCGGGACTTCCTACGAGCAGTACTTC
>TRBD2|once|TRBJ2-1|TRBV6-4
CASSDNGGGAGEFF
TGTGCCAGCAGTGACAATGGTGGCGGGGCGGGGGAGTTCTTC
>NA|NA|TRBJ2-3|TRBV2
CASATDTFTDTQYF
TGTGCCAGCGCCACAGATACCTTCACAGATACGCAGTATTTT
>NA|NA|TRBJ1-3|TRBV5-6
CASSLWFRTEGSGNTIYF
TGTGCCAGCAGCTTGTGGTTCCGGACGGAGGGCTCTGGAAACACCATATATTTT
>NA|NA|TRBJ2-5|TRBV21-1
CASSDLGRASGRARETQYF
TGTGCCAGCAGCGACCTGGGTCGGGCTAGCGGGAGGGCCAGGGAGACCCAGTACTTC
>NA|NA|TRBJ2-7|TRBV19
CASSIDLEDEQYF
TGTGCCAGTAGTATAGATCTCGAGGACGAGCAGTACTTC
>TRBD2|NA|TRBJ2-1|TRBV19
CASSMSSGGYNEQFF
TGTGCCAGTAGTATGAGTAGCGGGGGGTACAATGAGCAGTTCTTC
>NA|NA|TRBJ2-7|TRBV7-9
CASSSAYEQYF
TGTGCCAGCAGCTCCGCATACGAGCAGTACTTC
>NA|NA|TRBJ2-3|TRBV7-9
CASSLSGVYSTDTQYF
TGTGCCAGCAGCCTATCGGGGGTTTATAGCACAGATACGCAGTATTTT
>TRBD2|NA|TRBJ2-3|TRBV4-1
CASSQGSGEYTDTQYF
TGCGCCAGCAGCCAAGGTAGCGGGGAGTACACAGATACGCAGTATTTT
>TRBD1|NA|TRBJ2-2|TRBV10-3
CAIRDAQGDLRTGELFF
TGTGCCATCCGGGACGCACAGGGGGACCTCAGGACCGGGGAGCTGTTTTTT
>NA|NA|TRBJ1-1|TRBV9
CASSVYLGRSDTEAFF
TGTGCCAGCAGCGTATACCTCGGCCGCAGTGACACTGAAGCTTTCTTT
>NA|NA|TRBJ1-1|TRBV7-2
CASSPGPYKNTEAFF
TGTGCCAGCAGCCCCGGTCCGTACAAGAACACTGAAGCTTTCTTT
>NA|NA|TRBJ2-7|TRBV28
CASSFRGFTYEQYF
TGTGCCAGCAGTTTCAGGGGCTTTACCTACGAGCAGTACTTC
>NA|NA|TRBJ1-1|TRBV7-3
CASSLQGIGEAFF
TGTGCCAGCAGCTTACAGGGTATAGGCGAAGCTTTCTTT
>NA|NA|TRBJ2-7|TRBV7-8
CASSSPPRGDYEQYF
TGTGCCAGCAGCTCCCCCCCTAGGGGGGATTACGAGCAGTACTTC
>TRBD1|NA|TRBJ1-2|TRBV19
CASQGADGYTF
TGTGCCAGCCAGGGGGCCGATGGCTACACCTTC
>NA|NA|TRBJ1-1|TRBV5-6
CASIGGVVNTEAFF
TGTGCCAGCATAGGCGGGGTCGTGAACACTGAAGCTTTCTTT
>TRBD2|NA|TRBJ2-2|TRBV7-9
CASSAGTSGSHPNTGELFF
TGTGCCAGCAGCGCAGGGACTAGCGGGAGTCATCCGAACACCGGGGAGCTGTTTTTT
>NA|NA|TRBJ2-1|TRBV7-9
CASSSSTGDEQFF
TGTGCCAGCAGCTCCAGTACCGGGGATGAGCAGTTCTTC
>NA|once|TRBJ2-7|TRBV5-1
CASSLDQGLAYEQYF
TGCGCCAGCAGCTTGGATCAAGGCCTCGCCTACGAGCAGTACTTC
>NA|NA|TRBJ2-1|TRBV7-9
CASSVQPLNEQFF
TGTGCCAGCAGCGTCCAACCTCTAAATGAGCAGTTCTTC
>NA|NA|TRBJ2-7|TRBV7-7
CASSLDSGFGEQYF
TGTGCTAGCAGCTTAGATTCGGGATTTGGGGAGCAGTACTTC
>NA|NA|TRBJ1-1|TRBV9
CASSPDPTGMWAFF
TGTGCCAGCAGCCCAGACCCCACGGGGATGTGGGCTTTCTTT
>TRBD1|NA|TRBJ2-5|TRBV7-2
CASSSGTGKAETQYF
TGTGCCAGCAGCTCCGGGACAGGGAAGGCAGAGACCCAGTACTTC
>NA|NA|TRBJ2-7|TRBV27
CASSPQAHSTYEQYF
TGTGCCAGCAGTCCCCAGGCGCACTCCACCTACGAGCAGTACTTC
>NA|NA|TRBJ2-2|TRBV11-2
CASSYSSDIGELFF
TGTGCCAGCAGCTATTCTAGCGATATCGGGGAGCTGTTTTTT
>TRBD2|NA|TRBJ2-1|TRBV19
CASSIAREGPYNEQFF
TGTGCCAGTAGTATCGCACGGGAGGGACCCTACAATGAGCAGTTCTTC